This is a list of T cell receptor beta chains from one sample in a study of blood T cell repertoires in COVID-19. The data were produced by immunoSEQ multiplex PCR, yet TCRdb's version contains in-frame clones alone and is incomplete. The table includes 300,000 to 450,000 clones, 75% to 90% detected once. Sequenced sample: PBMCs or T cells enriched from blood (not recorded which). These receptor sequences come from a man aged 18 to 29 who had recovered from COVID-19. CDR3s include the opening cysteine and the closing phenylalanine or tryptophan. The D gene is left open where the match is weak. The size field is filled for only some rows; it gives once, few, many or a size class.

abundance,v_gene,d_gene,len,j_gene,CDR3nt,CDR3aa
-,TRBV5-4,-,13,TRBJ2-1,TGTGCCAGCAGCTTGCGTGGCAACGATGAGCAGTTCTTC,CASSLRGNDEQFF
-,TRBV5-1,-,14,TRBJ2-2,TGCGCCAGCAGCCCGGGACTGGCGAGCGGGGAGCTGTTTTTT,CASSPGLASGELFF
few,TRBV28,-,16,TRBJ2-3,TGTGCCAGCAGTGAAAACCGACGGGGGAGCGCAGATACGCAGTATTTT,CASSENRRGSADTQYF
-,TRBV11-1,TRBD2,13,TRBJ2-2,TGTGCCAGCAGAACTAGCGTGACCGGGGAGCTGTTTTTT,CASRTSVTGELFF
-,TRBV27,-,14,TRBJ1-1,TGTGCCAGCAGTCCGTGGACAGCGAACACTGAAGCTTTCTTT,CASSPWTANTEAFF
few,TRBV5-5,TRBD1,16,TRBJ1-1,TGTGCCAGCAGCCCCTGGACAGGGGTTATGAACACTGAAGCTTTCTTT,CASSPWTGVMNTEAFF
-,TRBV19,TRBD1,15,TRBJ1-5,TGTGCCAGTAGTATAACGACAGGGGACGTTCAGCCCCAGCATTTT,CASSITTGDVQPQHF
-,TRBV5-1,TRBD2,15,TRBJ2-1,TGCGCCAGCAGCTTCAGCGGGGGGGACTACAATGAGCAGTTCTTC,CASSFSGGDYNEQFF
-,TRBV18,-,15,TRBJ1-1,TGTGCCAGCTCACCACCGGGAGGGGCGGGTACTGAAGCTTTCTTT,CASSPPGGAGTEAFF
-,TRBV3-1/TRBV3-2,-,13,TRBJ2-7,TGTGCCAGCAGCCAAGGCAGGGGCTACGAGCAGTACTTC,CASSQGRGYEQYF
once,TRBV5-4,-,16,TRBJ2-2,TGTGCCAGCAGCTTGGGTGCACGGGAGAACACCGGGGAGCTGTTTTTT,CASSLGARENTGELFF
-,TRBV19,TRBD1,17,TRBJ1-4,TGTGCCAGTAGTATCCCTCCGACAGGGGGCCCCGGTGAAAAACTGTTTTTT,CASSIPPTGGPGEKLFF
-,TRBV20-1,TRBD1,16,TRBJ1-5,TGCAGTGCTAGTAAGGGGGGCAGGGGGAATGTTCAGCCCCAGCATTTT,CSASKGGRGNVQPQHF
-,TRBV7-8,-,14,TRBJ2-7,TGTGCCAGCAGCTTAGGTAGAATTTCCTACGAGCAGTACTTC,CASSLGRISYEQYF
-,TRBV5-1,TRBD2,15,TRBJ2-2,TGCGCCAGCAGCTCCAGCGGGATCGGGACCGGGGAGCTGTTTTTT,CASSSSGIGTGELFF
-,TRBV3-1/TRBV3-2,-,14,TRBJ2-3,TGTGCCAGCAGCCAAGGTGGAGGTGCGGGTACGCAGTATTTT,CASSQGGGAGTQYF
few,TRBV28,-,15,TRBJ1-1,TGTGCCAGCAGTTTTAGATCGGCGGGGCTCACTGAAGCTTTCTTT,CASSFRSAGLTEAFF
-,TRBV5-1,TRBD2,16,TRBJ2-1,TGCGCCAGCACAGAGAGTTTAGGACTAGCAAACAATGAGCAGTTCTTC,CASTESLGLANNEQFF
-,TRBV10-3,-,11,TRBJ1-2,TGTGCCAATCGAGGCCCACATGGCTACACCTTC,CANRGPHGYTF
-,TRBV6-5,-,14,TRBJ2-7,TGTGCCAGCGGCACACAGGGTGGCTCGGACGAGCAGTACTTC,CASGTQGGSDEQYF
-,TRBV10-3,-,12,TRBJ2-1,TGTGCCATCAGCGGGGGACCTAGTGAGCAGTTCTTC,CAISGGPSEQFF
few,TRBV28,TRBD1,18,TRBJ1-4,TGTGCCAGCAGTTCACAAGCGGGACAGGGGGCCTCTAATGAAAAACTGTTTTTT,CASSSQAGQGASNEKLFF
once,TRBV3-1/TRBV3-2,-,17,TRBJ1-6,TGTGCCAGCAGCCGCCCCGGGGTGGGATCCTATAATTCACCCCTCCACTTT,CASSRPGVGSYNSPLHF
-,TRBV24-1,TRBD2,15,TRBJ2-7,TGTGCCACCAGTGATTTATCGGCAGGGAGGGTCGAGCAGTACTTC,CATSDLSAGRVEQYF
-,TRBV21-1,-,15,TRBJ2-7,TGTGCCAGCAGCATCGGGACAGGGCGAGAATACGAGCAGTACTTC,CASSIGTGREYEQYF
-,TRBV7-2,-,13,TRBJ1-2,TGTGCCAGCAGCTTCTCAGGGGATGGTGGCTACACCTTC,CASSFSGDGGYTF
-,TRBV9,-,15,TRBJ2-7,TGTGCCAGCAGCCCTAGACAGGCCGACTCCTACGAGCAGTACTTC,CASSPRQADSYEQYF
-,TRBV6-1,-,15,TRBJ2-1,TGTGCCAGCAGTGAGGGGGGAGGGGGGAGAAATGAGCAGTTCTTC,CASSEGGGGRNEQFF
once,TRBV6-2/TRBV6-3,TRBD1,16,TRBJ1-4,TGTGCCAGCAGTCTACAGGGGGGGCCAACTAATGAAAAACTGTTTTTT,CASSLQGGPTNEKLFF
-,TRBV6-5,TRBD1,13,TRBJ2-1,TGTGCCAGCAGTTCCCCGGACAGGTACGAACAGTTCTTC,CASSSPDRYEQFF
-,TRBV7-9,TRBD1,16,TRBJ1-2,TGTGCCAGCAGCCTCGTCTCGGGACAGAAGAACTATGGCTACACCTTC,CASSLVSGQKNYGYTF
-,TRBV7-2,-,16,TRBJ2-3,TGTGCCAGCAGCTTAGAGTTACTAGGATACACAGATACGCAGTATTTT,CASSLELLGYTDTQYF
few,TRBV6-2/TRBV6-3,-,17,TRBJ2-1,TGTGCCAGCAGCCCGGAGCCCTCAACGGCACCTCCATATGAGCAGTTCTTC,CASSPEPSTAPPYEQFF
-,TRBV29-1,TRBD1,13,TRBJ2-4,TGCAGCGTAGAGACAGGGGACAAAAACATTCAGTACTTC,CSVETGDKNIQYF
-,TRBV18,-,13,TRBJ1-5,TGTGCCAGCTCACTGGCAGTCAATCAGCCCCAGCATTTT,CASSLAVNQPQHF